The clone carrying this T cell receptor beta chain was seen ten or more times. From the reads, TCRdb called clonotypes with MiXCR, one entry per CDR3 protein. The table lists about 530,000 distinct CDR3 sequences, 26% of them singletons. This CDR3 is 16 amino acids long. Per germline, CDR1 SGHTA and CDR2 FQGNSA. V lost 5 bases and J 0 bases, leaving 16 bases between the germline ends. The sample originates from a study of T cell repertoires in cytomegalovirus infection. Sequencing was performed on PBMCs. The clonotype comes from a human donor in good health (CMV status not recorded). Some clones in this sample may be carry-over from other donors' samples. The chain combines TRBV7-2 with TRBJ1-2; D perhaps matches TRBD1 (5 bases). The CDR3 DNA reads TGTGCCAGCAGCCCCGGCGGGGCAGGCCCTAACTATGGCTACACCTTC. It codes for CASSPGGAGPNYGYTF. Complete variable domain (other parts from reference TRBV7-2 and TRBJ1-2): GAGVSQSPSNKVTEKGKDVELRCDPISGHTALYWYRQSLGQGLEFLIYFQGNSAPDKSGLPSDRFSAERTGGSVSTLTIQRTQQEDSAVYLCASSPGGAGPNYGYTFGSGTRLTVV.